A selection of T cell receptor beta chains follows, all from one sample in a study of identical twins. TCRdb re-derived calls from the 5' RACE reads in MiXCR, one entry per CDR3 protein. The table lists about 530,000 distinct CDR3 sequences, 13% to 15% of them singletons. These records were also assigned to another study, of yellow fever vaccine responses in identical twins.

Specimen: CD4+ T cells sorted from blood. These receptors were obtained from a woman aged 18-29 years in good health. Both conserved end residues are part of each CDR3. D genes are given only for firm matches. Size is omitted from some rows. Given values are once, few, many or a class for expanded clones.

v_call: TRBV5-8; j_call: TRBJ1-1; d_call: TRBD1; clone_size: many; cdr3_nt: TGTGCCAGCAGCTCGGACAGGGGGCCAGCTTTCTTT; cdr3_aa: CASSSDRGPAFF
v_call: TRBV20-1; j_call: TRBJ2-3; d_call: TRBD2; clone_size: few; cdr3_nt: TGCAGTGCCCTACCTAGCGGGAGATTGGCAGATACGCAGTATTTT; cdr3_aa: CSALPSGRLADTQYF
v_call: TRBV6-4; j_call: TRBJ2-1; d_call: -; clone_size: few; cdr3_nt: TGTGCCAGCAGTGACTCTTATCACAGGCGGAACAATGAGCAGTTCTTC; cdr3_aa: CASSDSYHRRNNEQFF
v_call: TRBV4-1; j_call: TRBJ2-2; d_call: -; clone_size: -; cdr3_nt: TGCGCCAGCAGCCAAGATTGGGGGGTTGCCGGGGAGCTGTTTTTT; cdr3_aa: CASSQDWGVAGELFF
v_call: TRBV6-1; j_call: TRBJ2-5; d_call: TRBD1; clone_size: few; cdr3_nt: TGTGCCAGCAGGACAGGGACAGTTTGGGAGACCCAGTACTTC; cdr3_aa: CASRTGTVWETQYF
v_call: TRBV5-1; j_call: TRBJ2-5; d_call: TRBD2; clone_size: -; cdr3_nt: TGCGCCAGCAGCCTTATGGGACTAGCGGGGAACCAAGAGACCCAGTACTTC; cdr3_aa: CASSLMGLAGNQETQYF
v_call: TRBV20-1; j_call: TRBJ2-5; d_call: -; clone_size: -; cdr3_nt: TGCAGTGCTGGTAGAGCGTTGGAGACCCAGTACTTC; cdr3_aa: CSAGRALETQYF
v_call: TRBV9; j_call: TRBJ2-2; d_call: -; clone_size: -; cdr3_nt: TGTGCCAGCAGCGTAGTAGGGGCGCGGGGCACCGGGGAGCTGTTTTTT; cdr3_aa: CASSVVGARGTGELFF
v_call: TRBV20-1; j_call: TRBJ2-3; d_call: -; clone_size: -; cdr3_nt: TGCAGTGCCCCGAGAGGGACTAGCACAGATACGCAGTATTTT; cdr3_aa: CSAPRGTSTDTQYF
v_call: TRBV20-1; j_call: TRBJ1-2; d_call: -; clone_size: -; cdr3_nt: TGCAGTGCCTCGGACAGAAGTAACTATGGCTACACCTTC; cdr3_aa: CSASDRSNYGYTF
v_call: TRBV10-2; j_call: TRBJ2-1; d_call: -; clone_size: few; cdr3_nt: TGCGCCAGCGGAGTGGAAGAATATGAGCAGTTCTTC; cdr3_aa: CASGVEEYEQFF
v_call: TRBV29-1; j_call: TRBJ2-7; d_call: -; clone_size: -; cdr3_nt: TGCAGCGTTGTCCGGGGGACCGGAATCGTCGAGCAGTACTTC; cdr3_aa: CSVVRGTGIVEQYF
v_call: TRBV5-4; j_call: TRBJ2-1; d_call: TRBD2; clone_size: -; cdr3_nt: TGTGCCAGCAGCTTGGGTCTAGCGGGATGGGATGAGCAGTTCTTC; cdr3_aa: CASSLGLAGWDEQFF